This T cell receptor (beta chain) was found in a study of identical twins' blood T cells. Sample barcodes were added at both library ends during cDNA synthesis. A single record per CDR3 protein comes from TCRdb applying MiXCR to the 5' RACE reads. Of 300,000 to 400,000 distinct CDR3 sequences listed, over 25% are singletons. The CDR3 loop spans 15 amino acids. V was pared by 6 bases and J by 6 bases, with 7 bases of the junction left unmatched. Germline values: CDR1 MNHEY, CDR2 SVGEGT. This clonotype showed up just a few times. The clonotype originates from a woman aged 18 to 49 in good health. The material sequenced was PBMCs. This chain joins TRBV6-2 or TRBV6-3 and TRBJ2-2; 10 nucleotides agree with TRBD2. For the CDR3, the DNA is TGTGCCAGCAGCCTAGCGGGAGTTGATTCCGGGGAGCTGTTTTTT. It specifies CASSLAGVDSGELFF.